This T cell receptor (beta chain) was captured by sequencing in a study of T cell changes during pregnancy in multiple sclerosis. Profiling relied on immunoSEQ multiplex PCR, and the TCRdb table lists in-frame clones only, not all of them. The sample has some 90,000 clones, about nine tenths seen once; the top ten hold around 1.8%. This TCR was sampled from a female donor in good health, enrolled as a control in a pregnancy study. This specimen was peripheral blood, taken after pregnancy.

The CDR3 DNA reads TGTGCCAGCACCAACGACAGGGGTTACAATGAGCAGTTCTTC. Protein: CASTNDRGYNEQFF. V and J are TRBV6-5 and TRBJ2-1, with 8 positions matching TRBD1. This CDR3 is 14 amino acids long. V lost 7 bases to trimming and J lost 4 bases; unmatched junction nucleotides: 6. Per the germline V gene, CDR1 is MNHEY and CDR2 is SVGAGI.